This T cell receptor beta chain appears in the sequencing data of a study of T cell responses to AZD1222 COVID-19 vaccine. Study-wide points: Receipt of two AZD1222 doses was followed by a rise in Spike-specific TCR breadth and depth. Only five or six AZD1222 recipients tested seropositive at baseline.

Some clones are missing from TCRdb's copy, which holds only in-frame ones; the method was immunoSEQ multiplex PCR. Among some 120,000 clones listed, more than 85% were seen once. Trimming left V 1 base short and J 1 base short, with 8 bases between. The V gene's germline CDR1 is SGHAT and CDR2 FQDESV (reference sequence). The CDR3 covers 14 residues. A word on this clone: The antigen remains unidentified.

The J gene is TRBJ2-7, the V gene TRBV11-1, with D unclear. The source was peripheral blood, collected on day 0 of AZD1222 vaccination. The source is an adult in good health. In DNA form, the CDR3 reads TGTGCCAGCAGCTTAGGGAAAGTTTCCTACGAGCAGTACTTC. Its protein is CASSLGKVSYEQYF.